This T cell receptor (beta chain) appears in the sequencing data of a study of T cell repertoires in cytomegalovirus infection (dated by TCRdb to the late 2010s). Broadly, across the study: Because public TCR beta signatures pointed to carriage of CMV infection together with the matching HLA type, the HLA type of each donor mattered for the analysis. Results and caveats for the whole study, not just this receptor: The ex vivo response was dominated by HLA-C-restricted CMV-specific TCR beta clonotypes, which also provided the single most frequent clonotype in two of eight donors. In both this cohort and an independent roughly 400-donor cohort, the cumulative frequency of public TCR beta family members distinguished carriers of CMV infection plus the relevant HLA type.

On this clonotype itself: Its antigen is not yet known. The record has no base qualities; no much larger clone is one base away.

Trimmed from V: 1 base; trimmed from J: 0 bases; junction bases lacking a gene match: 7. From its cysteine to its phenylalanine, the CDR3 spans 19 amino acids. Just CDR3 DNA is preserved here, 57 bases in frame from base 1. CDR1 and CDR2, looked up from the germline V gene, are MGHRA and YSYEKL. The run used an Illumina HiSeq 1500. TCRdb itself trimmed the public reads at Q25 with fastp, ran MiXCR and retained productive beta chains. Entries are consolidated by CDR3 protein sequence, retaining the most common genes and DNA. Present in this sample are hundreds of thousands of distinct CDR3 sequences, 20% to 25% of which were seen just once. The ten largest clonotypes hold around 7.6% of the sample.

The TCR comes from a human donor in good health (CMV status not recorded). Some clones in this sample may be carry-over from other donors' samples. The chain couples TRBV4-1 to TRBJ2-5; TRBD2 aligns with 14 central bases. The material sequenced was CD8+ T cells from PBMCs. The CDR3 protein sequence reads: CASSQAPGLAGEYQETQYF. The DNA sequence follows: TGCGCCAGCAGCCAAGCCCCGGGACTAGCGGGGGAGTACCAAGAGACCCAGTACTTC.